This T cell receptor beta chain originates from a study of cytomegalovirus exposure and HLA in healthy donors. The PCR ran on 60 Vbeta and 13 Jbeta primers. Data came from immunoSEQ multiplex PCR; TCRdb stores just in-frame clones and leaves some out. The sample has roughly 130,000 clones, 65% to 80% seen once. Trimming took off 3 bases at V and 0 bases at J, with 6 bases between the two ends. The CDR3 spans 14 residues. The V gene's germline CDR1 is SGHTA and CDR2 FQGNSA. The sequence came from a woman in her forties or fifties in good health and CMV-seropositive. The gene calls are TRBV7-2 and TRBJ2-1; D ambiguous. Sequencing was done on a sample of PBMCs. The CDR3 DNA follows: TGTGCCAGCAGCTTCCGGGTCTCCTACAATGAGCAGTTCTTC. Translated, it gives CASSFRVSYNEQFF.